The source of this TCR beta chain is a study of human T cells and chemical hapten exposure. Deletions cut 4 bases from V and 0 bases from J, with 10 bases between. Germline CDR1 SQVTM, CDR2 ANQGSEA. The CDR3 sequence is 13 residues long. The count of this clonotype is one. The time point was: patch test 3, about 24 weeks after DPC sensitization. The treatment: therapeutic diphenylcyclopropenone sensitization with weekly scalp DPC. MiXCR, run by TCRdb on the RACE reads, gives a single entry per CDR3 protein. The repertoire has about 190,000 distinct CDR3 sequences, around 23% of them found once; the top ten carry roughly 2.3%.

The specimen was whole blood, collected in connection with sensitization to the hapten diphenylcyclopropenone (DPC). The V gene is TRBV29-1, the J gene TRBJ2-7; D is perhaps TRBD1 (6 bases). This TCR derives from a middle-aged woman with alopecia areata. Some clones in this sample may be carry-over from other donors' samples. The CDR3 DNA follows: TGCAGCGTTGGGGACATCAGCTCCTACGAGCAGTACTTC. Protein: CSVGDISSYEQYF.